This T cell receptor beta chain was documented in a study of shared clonotypes between healthy human individuals. The method was immunoSEQ multiplex PCR; TCRdb's version includes in-frame clones alone and lacks a portion of them. The sample has over a million clones, about 70% seen once. This clone showed up just once. V gave up 8 bases and J gave up 0 bases, with 13 bases separating them. Germline V gene sequence: CDR1 MNHNY, CDR2 SVGAGI (reference sequence). CDR3 size: 14 residues. Sequencing was performed on memory CD4+ T cells sorted from blood. Subset: CD45RA-negative fraction. The rearrangement uses TRBV6-6 and TRBJ1-2; D ambiguous. This clonotype originated in a man aged 18-30 years in good health. CDR3: CASLSHDANYGYTF. In nucleotides, the CDR3 is TGTGCCAGCCTTAGCCACGACGCTAACTATGGCTACACCTTC.